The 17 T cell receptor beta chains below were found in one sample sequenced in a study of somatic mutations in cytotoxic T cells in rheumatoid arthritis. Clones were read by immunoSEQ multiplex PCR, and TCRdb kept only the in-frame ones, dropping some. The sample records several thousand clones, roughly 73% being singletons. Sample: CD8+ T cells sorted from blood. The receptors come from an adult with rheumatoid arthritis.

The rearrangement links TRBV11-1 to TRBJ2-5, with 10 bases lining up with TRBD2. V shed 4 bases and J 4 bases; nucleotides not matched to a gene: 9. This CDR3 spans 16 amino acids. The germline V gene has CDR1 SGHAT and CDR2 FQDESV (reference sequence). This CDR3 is CASSWGLAGEGETQYF. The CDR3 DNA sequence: TGTGCCAGCAGCTGGGGCCTAGCGGGAGAGGGAGAGACCCAGTACTTC.

CDR3 in amino acids: CASSYSAGENNEQFF. As DNA, the CDR3 is TGTGCCAGCAGTTACTCGGCGGGAGAGAATAATGAGCAGTTCTTC. This chain connects TRBV6-5 to TRBJ2-1; the match to TRBD2 covers 7 bases. This CDR3 comprises 15 residues. Trimming removed 0 bases from V and 7 bases from J; junction bases left unmatched: 6. Germline V gene sequence: CDR1 MNHEY, CDR2 SVGAGI.

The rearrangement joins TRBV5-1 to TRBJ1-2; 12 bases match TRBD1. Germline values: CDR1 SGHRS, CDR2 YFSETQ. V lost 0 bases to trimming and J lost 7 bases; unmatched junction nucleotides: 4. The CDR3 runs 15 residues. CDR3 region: CASSLEGQGAPGYTF. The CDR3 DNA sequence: TGCGCCAGCAGCTTGGAGGGACAGGGGGCTCCTGGCTACACCTTC.

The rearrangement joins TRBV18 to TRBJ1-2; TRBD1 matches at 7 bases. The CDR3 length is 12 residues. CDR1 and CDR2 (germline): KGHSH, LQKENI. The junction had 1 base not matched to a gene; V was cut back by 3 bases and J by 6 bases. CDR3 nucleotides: TGTGCCAGCTCACCGGACAGGCATGGCTACACCTTC. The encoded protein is CASSPDRHGYTF.

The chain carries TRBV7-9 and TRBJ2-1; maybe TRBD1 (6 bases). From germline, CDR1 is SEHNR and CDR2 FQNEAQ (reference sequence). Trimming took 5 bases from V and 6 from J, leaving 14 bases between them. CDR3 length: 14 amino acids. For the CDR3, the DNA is TGTGCCAGCAGCCCCCGGGACACTAGCAATGAGCAGTTCTTC. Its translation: CASSPRDTSNEQFF.

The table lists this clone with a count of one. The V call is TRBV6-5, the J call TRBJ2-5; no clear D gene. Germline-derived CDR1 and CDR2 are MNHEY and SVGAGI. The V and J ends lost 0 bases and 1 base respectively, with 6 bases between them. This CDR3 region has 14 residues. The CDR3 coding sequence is TGTGCCAGCAGTTACTCTAACAGCCAAGAGACCCAGTACTTC. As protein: CASSYSNSQETQYF.

CDR3 region: CASSLAEGFNSPLHF. Here the CDR3 DNA reads TGTGCCAGCAGCTTAGCGGAGGGCTTCAATTCACCCCTCCACTTT. The V gene is TRBV7-2, the J gene TRBJ1-6; D unresolved. CDR3 size: 15 residues. With 0 bases removed from V and 7 bases from J, the gap between germline ends came to 10 bases. Germline V gene data show CDR1 as SGHTA and CDR2 as FQGNSA.

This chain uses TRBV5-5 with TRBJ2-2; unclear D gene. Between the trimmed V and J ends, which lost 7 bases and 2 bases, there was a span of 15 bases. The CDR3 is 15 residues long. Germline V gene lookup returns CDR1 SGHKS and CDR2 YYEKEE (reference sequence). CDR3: CASSLLERNTGELFF. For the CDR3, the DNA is TGTGCCAGCTCCCTCCTAGAACGAAACACCGGGGAGCTGTTTTTT. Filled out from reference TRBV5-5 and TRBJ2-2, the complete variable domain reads DAGVTQSPTHLIKTRGQQVTLRCSPISGHKSVSWYQQVLGQGPQFIFQYYEKEERGRGNFPDRFSARQFPNYSSELNVNALLLGDSALYLCASSLLERNTGELFFGEGSRLTVL.

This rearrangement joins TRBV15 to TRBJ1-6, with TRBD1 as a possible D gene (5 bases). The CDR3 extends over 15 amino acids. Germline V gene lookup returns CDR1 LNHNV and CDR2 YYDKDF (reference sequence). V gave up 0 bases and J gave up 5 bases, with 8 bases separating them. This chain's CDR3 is CATSRDKGNNSPLHF. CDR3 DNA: TGTGCCACCAGCAGAGATAAGGGGAATAATTCACCCCTCCACTTT.

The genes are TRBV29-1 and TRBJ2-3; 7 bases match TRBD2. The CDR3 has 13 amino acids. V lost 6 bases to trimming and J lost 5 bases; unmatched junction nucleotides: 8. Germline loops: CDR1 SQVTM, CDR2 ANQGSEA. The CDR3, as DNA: TGCAGCGTGCTGGGGCTAGCGGTAGATACGCAGTATTTT. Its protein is CSVLGLAVDTQYF.

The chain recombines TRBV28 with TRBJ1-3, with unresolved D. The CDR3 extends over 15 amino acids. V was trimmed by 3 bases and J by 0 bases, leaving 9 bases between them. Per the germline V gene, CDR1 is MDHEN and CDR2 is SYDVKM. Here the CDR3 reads CASSFKPASGNTIYF. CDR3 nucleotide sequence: TGTGCCAGCAGTTTTAAGCCGGCCTCTGGAAACACCATATATTTT.

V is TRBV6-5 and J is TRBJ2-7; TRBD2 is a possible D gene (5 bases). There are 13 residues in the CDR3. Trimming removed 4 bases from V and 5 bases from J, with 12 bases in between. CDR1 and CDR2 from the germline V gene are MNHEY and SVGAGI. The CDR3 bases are TGTGCCAGCAGTTTCTTCCTCGGGGACGAGCAGTACTTC. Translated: CASSFFLGDEQYF.

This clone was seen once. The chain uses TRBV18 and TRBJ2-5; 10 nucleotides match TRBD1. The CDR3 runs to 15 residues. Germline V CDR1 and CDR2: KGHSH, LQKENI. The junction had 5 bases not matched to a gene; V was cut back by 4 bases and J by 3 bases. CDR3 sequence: CASSRGQGLEETQYF. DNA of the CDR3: TGTGCCAGCTCACGGGGACAGGGGCTAGAAGAGACCCAGTACTTC.

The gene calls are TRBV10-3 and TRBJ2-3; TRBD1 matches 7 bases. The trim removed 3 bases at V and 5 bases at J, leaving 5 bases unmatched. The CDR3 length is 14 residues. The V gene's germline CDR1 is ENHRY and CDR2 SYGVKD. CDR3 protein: CAISEQTGIDTQYF. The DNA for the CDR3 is TGTGCCATCAGTGAACAGACAGGGATAGATACGCAGTATTTT.

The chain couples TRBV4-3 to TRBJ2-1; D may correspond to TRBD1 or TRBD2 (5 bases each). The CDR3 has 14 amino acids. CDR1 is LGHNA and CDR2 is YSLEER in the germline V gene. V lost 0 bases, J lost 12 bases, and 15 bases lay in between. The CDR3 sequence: CASSQDKGTERQFF. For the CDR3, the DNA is TGCGCCAGCAGCCAAGATAAAGGGACGGAGCGGCAGTTCTTC.

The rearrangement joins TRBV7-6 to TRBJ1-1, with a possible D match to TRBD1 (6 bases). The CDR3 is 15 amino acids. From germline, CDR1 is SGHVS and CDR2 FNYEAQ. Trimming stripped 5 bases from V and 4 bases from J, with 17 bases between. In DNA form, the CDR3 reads TGTGCCAGCAGCAGAAATACAGGGTTCGGCACTGAAGCTTTCTTT. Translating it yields CASSRNTGFGTEAFF.

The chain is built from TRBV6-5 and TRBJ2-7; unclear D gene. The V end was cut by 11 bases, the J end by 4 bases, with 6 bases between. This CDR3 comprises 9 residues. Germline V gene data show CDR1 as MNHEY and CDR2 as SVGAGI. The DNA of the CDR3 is TGTGCCTCCGGATACGAGCAGTACTTC. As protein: CASGYEQYF.